The 28 T cell receptor beta chains presented below share a single source sample, sequenced in a study of blood T cell repertoires in COVID-19. Sequencing was performed with immunoSEQ multiplex PCR; in TCRdb, only in-frame clones are kept and a portion is missing. The data show over 400,000 clones, 75% to 90% seen once. The sample was PBMCs or T cells enriched from blood (not recorded which). Receptors originate from a woman in her sixties or seventies who had recovered from COVID-19.

The sample holds one count of this clone. The rearrangement uses TRBV12-3 or TRBV12-4 and TRBJ1-3, with D unclear. The length of the CDR3 is 13 residues. V was shortened by 5 bases and J by 2 bases, with 7 bases between the two germline ends. The CDR3: CASSPGPGNTIYF. CDR3 nucleotides: TGTGCCAGCAGTCCAGGTCCTGGAAACACCATATATTTT.

The chain uses TRBV18 and TRBJ1-2; D not resolved. The germline V gene encodes CDR1 KGHSH and CDR2 LQKENI. Deletions cut 2 bases from V and 8 bases from J, with 6 bases between. This CDR3 is built from 11 residues. The CDR3 bases are TGTGCCAGCTCACCAGCGGTCGGCTACACCTTC. It codes for CASSPAVGYTF.

Note on this clone: Other DNA sequences in the same sample also yield this CDR3. The chain employs TRBV19 and TRBJ1-2; D uncertain. V gave up 1 base and J gave up 2 bases, with 5 bases separating them. Germline V gene data show CDR1 as LNHDA and CDR2 as SQIVND (reference sequence). The CDR3 consists of 13 residues. The CDR3 protein is CASSIGGNYGYTF. CDR3 in DNA: TGTGCCAGTAGTATAGGAGGGAACTATGGCTACACCTTC.

The genes are TRBV25-1 and TRBJ1-1; 9 nucleotides match TRBD1. The CDR3 has 13 amino acids. The J segment lost 1 base and the V segment lost 8 bases, leaving 2 bases of the junction unmatched. CDR1 MGHDK and CDR2 SYGVNS come from the germline V gene. The CDR3 spells CASGQGSNTEAFF. Written as DNA, the CDR3 is TGTGCCAGCGGACAGGGGTCGAACACTGAAGCTTTCTTT.

The CDR3 sequence: CASSRLDRGNQPQHF. The CDR3 DNA sequence: TGTGCCAGCAGTCGACTGGACAGGGGCAATCAGCCCCAGCATTTT. V is TRBV6-2 or TRBV6-3 and J is TRBJ1-5; 8 bases line up with TRBD1. Looked up from germline, CDR1 is MNHEY and CDR2 is SVGEGT. The CDR3 loop spans 15 amino acids. Trimming cost V 5 bases and J 2 bases; bases outside gene matches: 5.

The chain links TRBV7-2 to TRBJ2-3, with D maybe TRBD2 (6 bases). This CDR3 has 16 amino acids. Germline lookup yields CDR1 SGHTA and CDR2 FQGNSA. V lost 0 bases to trimming and J lost 8 bases, with 18 bases between them. The CDR3 loop reads CASSLAVGGVLGTQYF. CDR3 bases: TGTGCCAGCAGCTTAGCGGTAGGCGGGGTGCTAGGTACGCAGTATTTT. Complete variable domain (other parts from reference TRBV7-2 and TRBJ2-3): GAGVSQSPSNKVTEKGKDVELRCDPISGHTALYWYRQSLGQGLEFLIYFQGNSAPDKSGLPSDRFSAERTGGSVSTLTIQRTQQEDSAVYLCASSLAVGGVLGTQYFGPGTRLTVL.

This clone was observed a single time. This chain uses TRBV28 with TRBJ1-1, with a weak D call TRBD1 (5 bases). CDR3 length: 13 amino acids. CDR1 and CDR2 (germline): MDHEN, SYDVKM. V was cut by 6 bases and J by 7 bases, with 15 bases left in between. Here the CDR3 reads CASSRRTRSEAFF. The DNA for the CDR3 is TGTGCCAGCAGCCGACGGACACGTAGTGAAGCTTTCTTT. The variable domain in full, with the rest retrieved from reference TRBV28 and TRBJ1-1, is DVKVTQSSRYLVKRTGEKVFLECVQDMDHENMFWYRQDPGLGLRLIYFSYDVKMKEKGDIPEGYSVSREKKERFSLILESASTNQTSMYLCASSRRTRSEAFFGQGTRLTVV.

V and J are TRBV10-3 and TRBJ1-5, with 9 bases aligning to TRBD1. Losses at the gene ends were 5 bases for V and 4 bases for J; bases not matched to a gene: 9. The CDR3 consists of 16 residues. Germline CDR1 ENHRY, CDR2 SYGVKD. The CDR3 DNA is TGTGCCATCAGTCCCGGGACAGGGTTTTCGAATCAGCCCCAGCATTTT. This encodes CAISPGTGFSNQPQHF.

CDR3 protein: CASSPQAGGSSNQPQHF. CDR3 bases: TGTGCCAGCTCACCACAGGCAGGGGGAAGTAGCAATCAGCCCCAGCATTTT. This chain uses TRBV18 with TRBJ1-5; 7 bases align to TRBD1. Germline assignment: CDR1 KGHSH and CDR2 LQKENI. Losses at the gene ends were 1 base for V and 0 bases for J; bases not matched to a gene: 6. The CDR3 runs to 17 residues.

The genes are TRBV27 and TRBJ1-6; D ambiguous. Deletions cut 2 bases from V and 7 bases from J, with 9 bases between. The CDR3 has 14 residues. Germline values: CDR1 MNHEY, CDR2 SMNVEV (reference sequence). The CDR3 DNA is TGTGCCAGCAGTTTAATATCGAGGAATTCACCCCTCCACTTT. It codes for CASSLISRNSPLHF.

The rearrangement uses TRBV3-1 (or the pseudogene TRBV3-2) and TRBJ2-6; D is perhaps TRBD1 (6 bases). The CDR3 runs 16 residues. Germline V gene data show CDR1 as LGHDT and CDR2 as YNNKEL (reference sequence). V was shortened by 4 bases and J by 4 bases, with 14 bases between the two germline ends. This CDR3 is CASSPQDRTGANVLTF. CDR3 DNA: TGTGCCAGCAGCCCCCAGGACAGAACCGGGGCCAACGTCCTGACTTTC.

The chain links TRBV5-4 to TRBJ2-4, with 13 bases identical to TRBD2. V dropped 4 bases and J dropped 14; count of bases not matched to a gene: 3. The CDR3 extends over 12 amino acids. Germline V gives CDR1 SGHNT, CDR2 YYREEE (reference sequence). The CDR3 loop reads CASSGGTSGKYF. DNA for the CDR3: TGTGCCAGCAGCGGAGGGACTAGCGGGAAGTACTTC. The variable domain in full, with the rest retrieved from reference TRBV5-4 and TRBJ2-4, is ETGVTQSPTHLIKTRGQQVTLRCSSQSGHNTVSWYQQALGQGPQFIFQYYREEENGRGNFPPRFSGLQFPNYSSELNVNALELDDSALYLCASSGGTSGKYFGAGTRLSVL.

The rearrangement uses TRBV18 and TRBJ1-3, with 7 bases aligning to TRBD1. Germline V CDR1 and CDR2: KGHSH, LQKENI. The CDR3 runs 16 residues. V lost 3 bases and J lost 2; bases outside the gene matches: 7. For the CDR3, the DNA is TGTGCCAGCTCACCGGAGACAGGGCTTACTGGAAACACCATATATTTT. This codes for CASSPETGLTGNTIYF.

The chain employs TRBV6-5 and TRBJ1-5, with 7 bases fitting TRBD1. Germline V gene lookup returns CDR1 MNHEY and CDR2 SVGAGI. CDR3 size: 15 residues. The V segment lost 6 bases and the J segment 2 bases; nucleotides outside the gene matches: 7. The CDR3 spells CASSSTGVGNQPQHF. CDR3 coding DNA: TGTGCCAGCAGCTCCACAGGGGTTGGCAATCAGCCCCAGCATTTT.

The chain joins TRBV4-1 to TRBJ2-5, with D possibly matching TRBD1 (6 bases). The V gene's germline CDR1 is MGHRA and CDR2 YSYEKL. The CDR3 has 17 residues. Trimming shortened V by 1 base and J by 5 bases, and 20 bases separated the two germline ends. DNA of the CDR3: TGCGCCAGCAGCCAAGTGACTTTCAGTCCAGGACAGGAGACCCAGTACTTC. It translates to CASSQVTFSPGQETQYF.

V usage is TRBV5-1 and J usage is TRBJ1-1; TRBD1 matches 7 bases. In germline, CDR1 is SGHRS, CDR2 YFSETQ. The junction had 5 bases not matched to a gene; V was cut back by 3 bases and J by 3 bases. The CDR3 is 14 amino acids. The CDR3 nucleotides read TGCGCCAGCAGCTCGGGACAGCAGTACACTGAAGCTTTCTTT. Translating gives CASSSGQQYTEAFF.

The chain joins TRBV7-9 to TRBJ1-4, with 7 bases aligning to TRBD1. This CDR3 is 14 amino acids long. CDR1 is SEHNR, CDR2 FQNEAQ, per germline (reference sequence). V shed 5 bases and J 4 bases; nucleotides not matched to a gene: 4. The CDR3 DNA sequence: TGTGCCAGCAGCCCAGGGACAGTTAATGAAAAACTGTTTTTT. Translation: CASSPGTVNEKLFF.

V and J are TRBV5-4 and TRBJ1-4, with 9 bases lining up with TRBD1. The V segment lost 4 bases and the J segment 5 bases; nucleotides outside the gene matches: 6. Germline CDR1 is SGHNT and CDR2 is YYREEE (reference sequence). The CDR3 extends over 15 amino acids. The CDR3, as DNA: TGTGCCAGCAGCCAATCCGGACAGGGGAATGAAAAACTGTTTTTT. Its protein is CASSQSGQGNEKLFF. The full variable domain, with the rest looked up from reference TRBV5-4 and TRBJ1-4, is ETGVTQSPTHLIKTRGQQVTLRCSSQSGHNTVSWYQQALGQGPQFIFQYYREEENGRGNFPPRFSGLQFPNYSSELNVNALELDDSALYLCASSQSGQGNEKLFFGSGTQLSVL.

The V gene is TRBV5-1, the J gene TRBJ2-1, with 9 bases fitting TRBD1. Per the germline V gene, CDR1 is SGHRS and CDR2 is YFSETQ. The CDR3 has 18 amino acids. The V and J ends lost 0 bases and 6 bases, in that order; junction bases with no gene match: 13. In DNA, the CDR3 is TGCGCCAGCAGCTTGGTTGGGGGTTACGGGACAGGGTTCAATGAGCAGTTCTTC. Amino acid sequence: CASSLVGGYGTGFNEQFF.

The V call is TRBV24-1, the J call TRBJ2-2; the D is unclear. Looked up from germline, CDR1 is KGHDR and CDR2 is SFDVKD. Trimming took 2 bases from V and 4 from J, leaving 7 bases between them. The CDR3 contains 14 residues. CDR3 sequence (DNA): TGTGCCACCAGTGATTGGTCAGGCACCGGGGAGCTGTTTTTT. This gives the protein CATSDWSGTGELFF.

This chain uses TRBV3-1 (or the pseudogene TRBV3-2) with TRBJ2-7; a possible D gene is TRBD1 (6 bases). With 4 bases removed from V and 7 bases from J, the gap between germline ends came to 14 bases. The CDR3 has 13 residues. Germline V lookup: CDR1 LGHDT, CDR2 YNNKEL (reference sequence). This chain's CDR3 is CASSLGQPGEQYV. CDR3 nucleotides: TGTGCCAGCAGCCTCGGACAGCCGGGAGAGCAGTACGTC.

The V gene is TRBV19, the J gene TRBJ2-1, with 11 bases that match TRBD2. Germline V gene data show CDR1 as LNHDA and CDR2 as SQIVND (reference sequence). This CDR3 is 15 amino acids long. The ends lost 5 bases at V and 10 bases at J; junction bases unmatched: 10. The CDR3 here is CASSLGASGGLEQFF. As DNA, the CDR3 is TGTGCCAGTAGTCTGGGGGCTAGCGGGGGGTTAGAGCAGTTCTTC. The full variable domain, completed using reference TRBV19 and TRBJ2-1, is DGGITQSPKYLFRKEGQNVTLSCEQNLNHDAMYWYRQDPGQGLRLIYYSQIVNDFQKGDIAEGYSVSREKKESFPLTVTSAQKNPTAFYLCASSLGASGGLEQFFGPGTRLTVL.

The chain links TRBV27 to TRBJ1-2; 7 nucleotides agree with TRBD1. This CDR3 is 13 amino acids long. V was pared by 6 bases and J by 8 bases, with 9 bases of the junction left unmatched. Germline V CDR1 and CDR2: MNHEY, SMNVEV (reference sequence). CDR3 region: CASSFRDRRGYTF. The CDR3 region has the DNA TGTGCCAGCAGCTTCCGGGACAGAAGGGGCTACACCTTC.

The V and J genes are TRBV21-1 and TRBJ2-7; TRBD1 reflects the table's D call only, with no check against the DNA. TRBV21-1 is a documented pseudogene. The CDR3 length is 14 residues. CDR3 sequence reads: CASSPVGLSYEQYV. CDR3 bases: TGTGCCAGCAGCCCGGTGGGGCTCTCCTACGAGCAGTACGTC.

This clone has a single count. The chain has TRBV12-3 or TRBV12-4 and TRBJ1-4; D unclear. Trimming removed 6 bases at V and 14 bases at J, with 13 bases between. The CDR3 has 11 amino acids. CDR3 amino acids: CASRIDNRLFF. Written as DNA, the CDR3 is TGTGCCAGCAGGATCGATAACCGGCTGTTTTTT.

The chain's CDR3 is CASSYGTRSYEQYV. The CDR3 DNA sequence: TGTGCCAGCAGTTATGGGACACGGTCCTACGAGCAGTACGTC. The V call is TRBV6-1, the J call TRBJ2-7; tentative D call: TRBD1 (6 bases). V lost 5 bases and J 1 base, leaving 12 bases between the germline ends. Germline values: CDR1 MNHNS, CDR2 SASEGT. CDR3 size: 14 residues.

The chain employs TRBV7-9 and TRBJ1-2, with 8 bases lining up with TRBD1. With V trimmed by 4 bases and J by 7 bases, 5 bases remained unmatched. The CDR3 extends over 13 amino acids. The germline gives CDR1 SEHNR, CDR2 FQNEAQ (reference sequence). CDR3: CASSSTGEVGYTF. The CDR3 DNA sequence: TGTGCCAGCAGCTCGACAGGGGAGGTTGGCTACACCTTC. Drawing the rest from reference TRBV7-9 and TRBJ1-2, the complete variable domain is DTGVSQNPRHKITKRGQNVTFRCDPISEHNRLYWYRQTLGQGPEFLTYFQNEAQLEKSRLLSDRFSAERPKGSFSTLEIQRTEQGDSAMYLCASSSTGEVGYTFGSGTRLTVV.

The chain uses TRBV14 and TRBJ1-1, with a tentative D call TRBD1 (6 bases). V was pared by 4 bases and J by 1 base, with 10 bases between. The CDR3 consists of 14 residues. Germline CDR1 SGHDN, CDR2 FVKESK. The CDR3 DNA is TGTGCCAGCAGCCCACTGGGGGCGAACACTGAAGCTTTCTTT. Protein: CASSPLGANTEAFF.